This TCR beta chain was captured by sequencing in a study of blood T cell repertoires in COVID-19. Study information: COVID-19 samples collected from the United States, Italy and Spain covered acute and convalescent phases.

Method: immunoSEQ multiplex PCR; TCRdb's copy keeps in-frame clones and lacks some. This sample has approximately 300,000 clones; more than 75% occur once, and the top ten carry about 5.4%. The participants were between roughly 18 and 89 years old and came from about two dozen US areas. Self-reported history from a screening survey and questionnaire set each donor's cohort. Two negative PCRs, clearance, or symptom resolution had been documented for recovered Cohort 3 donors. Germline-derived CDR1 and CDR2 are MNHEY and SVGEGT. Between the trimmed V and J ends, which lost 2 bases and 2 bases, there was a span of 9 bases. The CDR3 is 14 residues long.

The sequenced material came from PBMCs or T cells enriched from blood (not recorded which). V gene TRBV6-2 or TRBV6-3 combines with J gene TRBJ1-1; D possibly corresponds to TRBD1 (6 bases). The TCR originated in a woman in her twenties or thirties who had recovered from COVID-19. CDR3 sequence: CASSYLTGNTEAFF. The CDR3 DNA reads TGTGCCAGCAGTTACCTGACAGGCAACACTGAAGCTTTCTTT.